Described below is a single T cell receptor (beta chain) sequence and its context. The data stem from a study of blood T cell repertoires in COVID-19. Study context: COVID-19 samples, acute and convalescent, were from the United States, Italy and Spain. From T cells, B-cell-depleted T cells, or PBMCs came the material, which was cDNA or gDNA.

Clones were read by immunoSEQ multiplex PCR, and TCRdb kept only the in-frame ones, dropping some. There are approximately 300,000 clones in the sample; 86% occur only once, and around 1.7% lies in the top ten. Germline trimming cut 1 base from V and 2 bases from J; bases unmatched to any gene: 4. This CDR3 has 16 residues. CDR1 is LNHDA and CDR2 is SQIVND in the germline V gene (reference sequence). The TCR sequence derives from a woman aged 50 to 65 with acute or convalescent COVID-19. Sequenced sample: peripheral blood. The rearrangement joins TRBV19 to TRBJ2-5, with 10 bases identical to TRBD1. The chain's CDR3 is CASSIGRGQGQETQYF. DNA for the CDR3: TGTGCCAGTAGTATAGGGCGGGGACAGGGGCAAGAGACCCAGTACTTC. Supplemented by reference TRBV19 and TRBJ2-5, the full variable domain reads DGGITQSPKYLFRKEGQNVTLSCEQNLNHDAMYWYRQDPGQGLRLIYYSQIVNDFQKGDIAEGYSVSREKKESFPLTVTSAQKNPTAFYLCASSIGRGQGQETQYFGPGTRLLVL.